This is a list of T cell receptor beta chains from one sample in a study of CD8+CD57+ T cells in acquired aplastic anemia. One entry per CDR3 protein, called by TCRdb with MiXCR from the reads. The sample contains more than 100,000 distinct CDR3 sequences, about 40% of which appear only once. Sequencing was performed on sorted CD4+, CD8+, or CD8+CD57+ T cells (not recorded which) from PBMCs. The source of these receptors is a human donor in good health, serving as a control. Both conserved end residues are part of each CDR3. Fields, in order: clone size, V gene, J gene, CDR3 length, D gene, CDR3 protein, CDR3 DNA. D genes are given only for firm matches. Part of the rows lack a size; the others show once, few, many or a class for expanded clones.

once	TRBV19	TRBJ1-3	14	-	CASSATGRENTIYF	TGTGCCAGTAGTGCAACAGGGAGAGAAAACACCATATATTTT
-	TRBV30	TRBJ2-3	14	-	CAWTPRLRTDTQYF	TGTGCCTGGACCCCCCGACTTCGCACAGATACGCAGTATTTT
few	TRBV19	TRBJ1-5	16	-	CASSITAQQPLQPQHF	TGTGCCAGTAGTATTACAGCACAACAGCCCCTACAGCCCCAGCATTTT
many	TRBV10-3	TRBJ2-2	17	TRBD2	CATTGGSGSTGTGELFF	TGTGCCACCACTGGCGGCAGCGGGAGTACGGGCACCGGGGAGCTGTTTTTT
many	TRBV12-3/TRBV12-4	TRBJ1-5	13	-	CASSLVGNQPQHF	TGTGCCAGCAGTTTAGTGGGCAATCAGCCCCAGCATTTT
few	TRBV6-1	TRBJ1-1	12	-	CASKRKNTEAFF	TGTGCCAGCAAGCGGAAGAACACTGAAGCTTTCTTT
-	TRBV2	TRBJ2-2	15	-	CASSGVGPNTRELFF	TGTGCCAGCAGTGGGGTAGGGCCGAACACCAGGGAGCTGTTTTTT
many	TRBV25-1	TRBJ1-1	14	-	CASQTGVSFEGAFF	TGTGCCAGCCAGACAGGTGTCTCCTTTGAGGGAGCTTTCTTT
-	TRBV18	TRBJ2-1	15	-	CASSPVSGGGHEQFF	TGTGCCAGCTCACCGGTTTCAGGGGGAGGCCATGAGCAGTTCTTC
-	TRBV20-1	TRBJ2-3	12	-	CSARDSRNTQYF	TGCAGTGCTAGAGATTCTCGGAATACGCAGTATTTT
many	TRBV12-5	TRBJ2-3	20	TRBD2	CASGSRSGLAGRMPTDTQYF	TGTGCTAGTGGTTCCCGTTCAGGGCTAGCGGGGAGGATGCCAACAGATACGCAGTATTTT
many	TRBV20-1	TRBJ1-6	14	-	CSARDQGSRSPLHF	TGCAGTGCTAGAGATCAGGGCTCACGGTCACCCCTCCACTTT
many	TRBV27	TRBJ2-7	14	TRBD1	CASRRTGDSYEQYF	TGTGCCAGCAGAAGGACAGGGGACTCCTACGAGCAGTACTTC
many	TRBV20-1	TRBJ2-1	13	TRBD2	CSATLGLAGGKFF	TGCAGTGCTACCTTGGGACTAGCGGGGGGGAAGTTCTTC
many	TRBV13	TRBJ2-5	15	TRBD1	CASSSHGTASQTQYF	TGTGCCAGCAGCTCACACGGGACAGCCTCCCAGACCCAGTACTTC
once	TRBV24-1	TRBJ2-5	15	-	CATSDFGSYQETQYF	TGTGCCACCAGTGATTTTGGTTCGTACCAAGAGACCCAGTACTTC
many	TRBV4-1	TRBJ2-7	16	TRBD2	CASSQDGLAATYEQYF	TGCGCCAGCAGCCAAGATGGACTAGCGGCTACCTACGAGCAGTACTTC
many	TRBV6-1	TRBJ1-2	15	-	CASRVDRDSNYGYTF	TGTGCCAGCAGGGTCGACAGAGATTCCAACTATGGCTACACCTTC
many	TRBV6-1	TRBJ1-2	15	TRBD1	CASSVTGTGIYGYTF	TGTGCCAGCAGCGTCACCGGGACAGGAATCTATGGCTACACCTTC
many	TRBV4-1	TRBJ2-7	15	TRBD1	CASSSRQGFDYEQYF	TGCGCCAGCAGCTCCCGACAGGGGTTCGACTACGAGCAGTACTTC
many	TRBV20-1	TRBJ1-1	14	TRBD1	CSASRDRGNTEAFF	TGCAGTGCTTCCCGGGACAGGGGGAACACTGAAGCTTTCTTT
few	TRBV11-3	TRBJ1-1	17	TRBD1	CASSAGSGTGGAHEAFF	TGTGCCAGCAGCGCAGGGTCCGGGACAGGGGGAGCGCATGAAGCTTTCTTT
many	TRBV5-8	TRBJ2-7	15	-	CASSLRTHGAYEQYF	TGTGCCAGCAGCCTAAGGACTCACGGGGCCTACGAGCAGTACTTC
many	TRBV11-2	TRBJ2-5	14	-	CASSHRLGQETQYF	TGTGCCAGCAGCCATCGACTGGGCCAAGAGACCCAGTACTTC
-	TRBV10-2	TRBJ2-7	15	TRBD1	CASSARGQDTYEQYF	TGCGCCAGCAGTGCGCGCGGACAGGACACCTACGAGCAGTACTTC
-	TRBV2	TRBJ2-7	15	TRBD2	CASSKRTSGTGERYF	TGTGCCAGCAGCAAAAGGACTAGCGGGACGGGTGAGCGGTACTTC
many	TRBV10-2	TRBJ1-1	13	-	CASSEYRADEAFF	TGCGCCAGCAGTGAGTACCGGGCGGATGAAGCTTTCTTT
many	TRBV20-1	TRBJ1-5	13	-	CSARDLAEQPQHF	TGCAGTGCTAGAGATCTTGCGGAACAGCCCCAGCATTTT
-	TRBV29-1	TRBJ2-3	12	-	CSVAADSDTQYF	TGCAGCGTTGCTGCAGATTCTGATACGCAGTATTTT
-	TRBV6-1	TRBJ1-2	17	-	CARSLIISLVAGYGYTF	TGTGCCCGCAGCCTCATAATTAGCTTGGTTGCAGGCTATGGCTACACCTTC
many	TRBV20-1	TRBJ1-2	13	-	CSATPGHNYGYTF	TGCAGTGCGACTCCGGGACACAACTATGGCTACACCTTC
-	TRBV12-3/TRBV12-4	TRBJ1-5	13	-	CASSLGVNQPQHF	TGTGCCAGCAGTTTAGGGGTCAATCAGCCCCAGCATTTT
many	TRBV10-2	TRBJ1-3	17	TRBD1	CASRDWTGGNSGNTIYF	TGCGCCAGCAGAGACTGGACAGGGGGCAACTCTGGAAACACCATATATTTT
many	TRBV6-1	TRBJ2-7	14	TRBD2	CASSGEGPTYEQYF	TGTGCCAGCAGTGGGGAGGGACCTACCTACGAGCAGTACTTC
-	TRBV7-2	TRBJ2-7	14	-	CASRSGRTTYEQYF	TGTGCCAGCAGGTCGGGACGGACTACCTACGAGCAGTACTTC
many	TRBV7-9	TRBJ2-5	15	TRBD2	CASSWTSGGKETQYF	TGTGCCAGCAGCTGGACTAGCGGGGGGAAAGAGACCCAGTACTTC
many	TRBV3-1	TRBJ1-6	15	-	CASSPLRGSGSPLHF	TGTGCCAGCAGCCCCCTAAGGGGGAGTGGTTCACCCCTCCACTTT
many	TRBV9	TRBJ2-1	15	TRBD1	CASSVGTGWSNEQFF	TGTGCCAGCAGCGTAGGGACAGGGTGGAGCAATGAGCAGTTCTTC
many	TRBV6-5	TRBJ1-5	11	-	CASWGYQTQHF	TGTGCCAGCTGGGGGTATCAGACCCAGCATTTT
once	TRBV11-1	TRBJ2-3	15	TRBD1	CASSSYRGTTDTQYF	TGTGCCAGCAGCTCCTACAGGGGCACCACAGATACGCAGTATTTT
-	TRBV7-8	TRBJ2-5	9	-	CASPETQYF	TGTGCCAGCCCGGAGACCCAGTACTTC
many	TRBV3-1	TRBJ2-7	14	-	CASSQDPTAYEQYF	TGTGCCAGCAGCCAAGACCCAACCGCCTACGAGCAGTACTTC
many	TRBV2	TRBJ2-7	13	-	CASSKQLYYEQYF	TGTGCCAGCAGTAAACAGCTATACTACGAGCAGTACTTC
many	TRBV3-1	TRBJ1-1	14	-	CASSHAAGNTEAFF	TGTGCCAGCAGCCATGCCGCGGGGAACACTGAAGCTTTCTTT
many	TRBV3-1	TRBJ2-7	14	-	CASGLVSRTGEQYF	TGTGCCAGCGGTCTAGTATCTCGGACGGGGGAGCAGTACTTC
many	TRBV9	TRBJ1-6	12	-	CASSGLNSPLHF	TGTGCCAGCAGCGGCCTTAATTCACCCCTCCACTTT
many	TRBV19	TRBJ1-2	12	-	CASSMGYGGYTF	TGTGCCAGTAGTATGGGGTATGGTGGCTACACCTTC
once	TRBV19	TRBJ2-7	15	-	CASSMSQARSYEQYF	TGTGCCAGTAGTATGAGCCAGGCACGCTCCTACGAGCAGTACTTC
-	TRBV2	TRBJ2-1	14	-	CASRAGAGYNEQFF	TGTGCCAGCAGAGCAGGTGCGGGGTACAATGAGCAGTTCTTC
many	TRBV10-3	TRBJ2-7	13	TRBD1	CAIHPGQGGEQYF	TGTGCCATCCATCCGGGACAGGGTGGCGAGCAGTACTTC
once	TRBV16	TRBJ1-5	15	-	CASSLDGDSNQPQHF	TGTGCCAGCAGCTTAGACGGGGACAGCAATCAGCCCCAGCATTTT
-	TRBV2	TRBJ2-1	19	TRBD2	CASSELGTGGSGSYNEQFF	TGTGCCAGCAGTGAGTTAGGGACTGGCGGGAGTGGTTCCTACAATGAGCAGTTCTTC
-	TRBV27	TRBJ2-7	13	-	CASTLTGSYEQYF	TGTGCCAGCACCCTGACGGGGTCCTACGAGCAGTACTTC
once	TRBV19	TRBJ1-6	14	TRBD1	CASTRTGPNSPLHF	TGTGCCAGTACGAGGACAGGGCCTAATTCACCCCTCCACTTT
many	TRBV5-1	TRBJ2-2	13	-	CASSLDGTGELFF	TGCGCCAGCAGCTTGGATGGCACCGGGGAGCTGTTTTTT